This T cell receptor beta chain was sequenced in a study of blood T cell repertoires in COVID-19. As for the study in general: The United States, Italy and Spain provided the acute and convalescent COVID-19 samples. T cells, B-cell-depleted T cells, or PBMCs supplied cDNA or gDNA.

Authors' processing steps: Estimates of nucleated cell counts were drawn from the amplification of reference gene primers. Using immunoSEQ multiplex PCR, the repertoire was profiled, and TCRdb retains in-frame clones only, with some absent. D and trimming were read from the DNA, whereas the V and J calls and clone size are those reported in that table. The repertoire consists of fewer than 80,000 clones, with under 85% occurring once and the leading ten covering roughly 27%. This CDR3 region has 13 residues. The germline CDR1 and CDR2 sequences are SGHNT and YENEEA. V was trimmed by 3 bases and J by 0 bases, leaving 3 bases between them.

This sequence originates from an elderly woman with acute or convalescent COVID-19. The chain employs TRBV11-3 and TRBJ1-3; no clear D. The source material was peripheral blood. CDR3 nucleotides: TGTGCCAGCAGCTTCTCCTCTGGAAACACCATATATTTT. It specifies CASSFSSGNTIYF.